A single sample is the source of the 25 T cell receptor beta chains below, sequenced in a study of control samples from healthy donors and cancer patients. Sequencing used immunoSEQ multiplex PCR; TCRdb keeps in-frame clones, though not all of them. The repertoire holds roughly 170,000 clones, approximately 94% seen once, with around 1.5% in the top ten. The sequencing input was blood. These receptors all stem from a woman aged 18-29 years in good health.

J is TRBJ1-5 and V is TRBV12-3 or TRBV12-4; D may be TRBD1 (5 bases). The V end was cut by 5 bases, the J end by 3 bases, with 8 bases between. CDR3 length: 13 amino acids. This CDR3 is CASSGGYNQPQHF. CDR3 DNA sequence: TGTGCCAGCAGTGGGGGGTACAATCAGCCCCAGCATTTT.

This clone has only one observation. This sequence joins TRBV4-1 and TRBJ2-5; possibly TRBD1 for D (5 bases). The germline CDR1 and CDR2 sequences are MGHRA and YSYEKL. V was trimmed by 1 base and J by 5 bases, leaving 20 bases between them. This CDR3 has 17 residues. CDR3 coding DNA: TGCGCCAGCAGCCAAGGATATAGCACAGGACCTTCGGAGACCCAGTACTTC. Protein: CASSQGYSTGPSETQYF.

In the case of this clone: At one boundary the junction diverges from the germline segment, which might be a read error. The chain recombines TRBV20-1 with TRBJ1-2, with TRBD1 matching over 7 bases. Germline CDR1 and CDR2: DFQATT and SNEGSKA (reference sequence). The CDR3 length is 11 residues. The CDR3 coding sequence is TGCAGTGCTAGAGATCCAGGACAGGCTCTTTTC. Translated: CSARDPGQALF.

The rearrangement joins TRBV4-2 to TRBJ2-5; D tentatively fits TRBD1 or TRBD2 (5 bases each). Looked up from germline, CDR1 is LGHNA and CDR2 is YNFKEQ. This CDR3 has 12 residues. V lost 1 base and J lost 5, with 5 bases in between. CDR3 sequence (DNA): TGTGCCAGCAGCCAAGGGGGGGAGACCCAGTACTTC. Translated, it gives CASSQGGETQYF.

This chain uses TRBV28 with TRBJ1-2, with 8 bases matching TRBD1. CDR3 length: 13 residues. The V gene's germline CDR1 is MDHEN and CDR2 SYDVKM. This CDR3 is CGSFRQGWGGYTF. The CDR3 nucleotides are TGTGGGTCCTTTCGACAGGGGTGGGGTGGCTACACCTTC.

The chain combines TRBV27 with TRBJ1-2, with unresolved D. V lost 5 bases and J 8 bases, leaving 15 bases between the germline ends. From germline, CDR1 is MNHEY and CDR2 SMNVEV (reference sequence). There are 13 residues in the CDR3. In DNA, the CDR3 is TGTGCCAGCAGTCCAGTGGGTTTATTAGGCTACACCTTC. Protein: CASSPVGLLGYTF.

The gene calls are TRBV6-2 or TRBV6-3 and TRBJ1-2; unclear D gene. V shed 2 bases and J shed 6 bases, with 16 bases lying between them. Germline-derived CDR1 and CDR2 are MNHEY and SVGEGT. This CDR3 comprises 15 residues. The CDR3 here is CASSYSVEQSNGYTF. CDR3 in DNA: TGTGCCAGCAGTTACAGTGTGGAGCAGTCCAATGGCTACACCTTC.

The chain has TRBV28 and TRBJ1-5, with D uncertain. V was shortened by 5 bases and J by 7 bases, with 15 bases between the two germline ends. Germline CDR1 MDHEN, CDR2 SYDVKM. The length of the CDR3 is 14 residues. In DNA, the CDR3 is TGTGCCAGCAGTCTAGTCTCCGTTCAGCAGCCCCAGCATTTT. It translates to CASSLVSVQQPQHF.

The CDR3, as DNA: TGTGCCAGCAGTGAACAGGGATCCTACAATGAGCAGTTCTTC. Translating gives CASSEQGSYNEQFF. The rearrangement links TRBV6-1 to TRBJ2-1; possibly TRBD1 for D (5 bases). The CDR3 covers 14 residues. Germline V gene data show CDR1 as MNHNS and CDR2 as SASEGT. Trimming cost V 2 bases and J 1 base, with 6 bases left between them.

The rearrangement uses TRBV4-3 and TRBJ2-7; a weak D match, TRBD2 (5 bases). Germline V gene sequence: CDR1 LGHNA, CDR2 YSLEER. V gave up 2 bases and J gave up 5 bases, with 13 bases separating them. There are 14 residues in the CDR3. The CDR3 DNA is TGCGCCAGCAGCCAAAGGACGGGGTCCGACGAGCAGTACTTC. It encodes CASSQRTGSDEQYF.

V is TRBV2 and J is TRBJ1-2; D is unresolved. Germline CDR1 reads SNHLY; CDR2 reads FYNNEI. The CDR3 runs 11 residues. Between the trimmed V and J ends, which lost 5 bases and 7 bases, there was a span of 8 bases. As DNA, the CDR3 is TGTGCCAGCAGTTTAGAGGCTGGCTACACCTTC. Amino acid sequence: CASSLEAGYTF.

The chain combines TRBV19 with TRBJ1-5; 7 nucleotides agree with TRBD1. There are 15 residues in the CDR3. CDR1 is LNHDA, CDR2 SQIVND, per germline (reference sequence). J lost 0 bases, V lost 5 bases, and 4 bases had no gene match. This chain's CDR3 is CASSPGQYSNQPQHF. The CDR3 nucleotides read TGTGCCAGTAGTCCGGGACAGTATAGCAATCAGCCCCAGCATTTT.

The chain has TRBV5-1 and TRBJ1-5, with D hard to call. Trimming removed 4 bases at V and 2 bases at J, with 19 bases between. This CDR3 is built from 17 residues. CDR1 is SGHRS, CDR2 YFSETQ, per germline. The CDR3 nucleotides are TGCGCCAGCAGCCCCACCCCTAACAAGTCGGGCAATCAGCCCCAGCATTTT. Translation gives CASSPTPNKSGNQPQHF. Supplemented by reference TRBV5-1 and TRBJ1-5, the full variable domain reads KAGVTQTPRYLIKTRGQQVTLSCSPISGHRSVSWYQQTPGQGLQFLFEYFSETQRNKGNFPGRFSGRQFSNSRSEMNVSTLELGDSALYLCASSPTPNKSGNQPQHFGDGTRLSIL.

The chain combines TRBV13 with TRBJ2-1, with D hard to call. V dropped 5 bases and J dropped 7 bases, with 21 bases sitting between them. From germline, CDR1 is PRHDT and CDR2 FYEKMQ (reference sequence). The CDR3 covers 16 residues. The CDR3 sequence is CASSPRGFKVGNEQFF. CDR3 in DNA: TGTGCCAGCAGCCCACGTGGCTTCAAGGTTGGGAATGAGCAGTTCTTC. The variable domain in full, completed from reference TRBV13 and TRBJ2-1, reads AAGVIQSPRHLIKEKRETATLKCYPIPRHDTVYWYQQGPGQDPQFLISFYEKMQSDKGSIPDRFSAQQFSDYHSELNMSSLELGDSALYFCASSPRGFKVGNEQFFGPGTRLTVL.

The chain employs TRBV7-9 and TRBJ1-2; a possible D gene is TRBD1 (6 bases). This CDR3 spans 12 amino acids. Trimming took off 2 bases at V and 8 bases at J, with 9 bases between the two ends. CDR1 is SEHNR, CDR2 FQNEAQ, per germline (reference sequence). CDR3 sequence reads: CASSLHREGYTF. The CDR3 region has the DNA TGTGCCAGCAGCTTACACAGGGAGGGCTACACCTTC.

V usage is TRBV3-1 (or the pseudogene TRBV3-2) and J usage is TRBJ2-5; either TRBD1 or TRBD2 may fit D (5 bases each). The CDR3 runs to 16 residues. The V gene lost 3 bases and the J gene lost 5 bases, with 19 bases spanning the gap. Germline assignment: CDR1 LGHDT and CDR2 YNNKEL (reference sequence). The CDR3 reads CASSHETGAPSETQYF. DNA for the CDR3: TGTGCCAGCAGCCACGAGACCGGGGCACCCTCGGAGACCCAGTACTTC.

The V gene is TRBV28, the J gene TRBJ1-1; D is unclear. CDR1 and CDR2 (germline): MDHEN, SYDVKM. The CDR3 is 13 residues long. The V and J ends lost 7 bases and 3 bases respectively, with 12 bases between them. CDR3 DNA: TGTGCCAGCATCGAATCGGGAGACACTGAAGCTTTCTTT. Translation gives CASIESGDTEAFF.

This chain uses TRBV19 with TRBJ1-1, with unresolved D. Germline CDR1 reads LNHDA; CDR2 reads SQIVND (reference sequence). V was pared by 3 bases and J by 1 base, with 12 bases between. This CDR3 comprises 15 residues. The CDR3 spells CASSIDGPSNTEAFF. The DNA of the CDR3 is TGTGCCAGTAGTATTGATGGACCGTCGAACACTGAAGCTTTCTTT.

The chain couples TRBV11-3 to TRBJ2-1; D may be TRBD2 (5 bases). V gave up 5 bases and J gave up 0 bases, with 11 bases separating them. Germline CDR1 is SGHNT and CDR2 is YENEEA. There are 15 residues in the CDR3. The CDR3 DNA follows: TGTGCCAGCAGCCGACGGGGAAGCTCCTACAATGAGCAGTTCTTC. Translated: CASSRRGSSYNEQFF.

The chain joins TRBV5-1 to TRBJ2-7; 9 positions match TRBD2. Germline loops: CDR1 SGHRS, CDR2 YFSETQ. Trimming took 3 bases from V and 3 from J; bases not matched to a gene: 13. This CDR3 has 17 amino acids. The CDR3 DNA reads TGCGCCAGCAGCTCCGCCCTTAGCGGGAGATCAGGCTACGAGCAGTACTTC. Translation: CASSSALSGRSGYEQYF.

The chain is built from TRBV7-6 and TRBJ2-7; D is undetermined. Germline lookup yields CDR1 SGHVS and CDR2 FNYEAQ. V lost 0 bases and J 4 bases, leaving 7 bases between the germline ends. CDR3 size: 13 residues. CDR3 DNA: TGTGCCAGCAGCTTAGCCGACGGGTACGAGCAGTACTTC. Translating gives CASSLADGYEQYF.

This sequence joins TRBV14 and TRBJ1-2; possible D gene TRBD1, 6 bases. Germline loops: CDR1 SGHDN, CDR2 FVKESK. CDR3 size: 13 residues. Trimming shortened V by 1 base and J by 7 bases, and 10 bases separated the two germline ends. CDR3 bases: TGTGCCAGCAGCCAAGGAACAGGGTCTGGCTACACCTTC. Amino acid sequence: CASSQGTGSGYTF.

The chain joins TRBV14 to TRBJ1-6, with 8 bases identical to TRBD1. V dropped 5 bases and J dropped 6; count of bases not matched to a gene: 3. CDR1 is SGHDN and CDR2 is FVKESK in the germline V gene. The CDR3 is 14 residues long. The CDR3 sequence is CASSITGGNSPLHF. The CDR3 nucleotides are TGTGCCAGCAGCATAACAGGGGGTAATTCACCCCTCCACTTT.

J is TRBJ1-2 and V is TRBV6-2 or TRBV6-3; the D gene is possibly TRBD1 (5 bases). The CDR3 is 12 amino acids. CDR1 and CDR2 from the germline V gene are MNHEY and SVGEGT. V dropped 0 bases and J dropped 14 bases, with 13 bases sitting between them. DNA of the CDR3: TGTGCCAGCAGTTACTCGACCAGGGCCGTAACCTTC. This sequence encodes CASSYSTRAVTF.

The gene calls are TRBV15 and TRBJ2-2, with 7 bases aligning to TRBD1. The CDR3 contains 19 residues. Trimming at V came to 3 bases and at J to 2 bases, leaving 15 bases not matched to a gene. Germline V lookup: CDR1 LNHNV, CDR2 YYDKDF (reference sequence). CDR3 residues: CATSREPFTGTVNTGELFF. The CDR3 DNA reads as TGTGCCACCAGCAGGGAACCCTTCACCGGGACAGTTAACACCGGGGAGCTGTTTTTT.